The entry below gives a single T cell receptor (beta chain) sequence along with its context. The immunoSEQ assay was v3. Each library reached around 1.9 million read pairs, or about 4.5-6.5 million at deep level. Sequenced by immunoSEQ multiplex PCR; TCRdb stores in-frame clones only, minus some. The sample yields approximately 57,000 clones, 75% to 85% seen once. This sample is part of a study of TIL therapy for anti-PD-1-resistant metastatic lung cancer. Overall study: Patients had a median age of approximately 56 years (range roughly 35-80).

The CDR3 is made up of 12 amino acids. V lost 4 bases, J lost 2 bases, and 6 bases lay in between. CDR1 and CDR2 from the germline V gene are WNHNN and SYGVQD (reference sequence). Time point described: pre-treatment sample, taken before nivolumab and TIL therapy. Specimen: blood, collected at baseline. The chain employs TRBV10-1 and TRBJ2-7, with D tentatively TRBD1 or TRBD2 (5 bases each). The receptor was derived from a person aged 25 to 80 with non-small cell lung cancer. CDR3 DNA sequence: TGCGCCAGCAGTGGGGGGACCTACGAGCAGTACTTC. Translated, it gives CASSGGTYEQYF.